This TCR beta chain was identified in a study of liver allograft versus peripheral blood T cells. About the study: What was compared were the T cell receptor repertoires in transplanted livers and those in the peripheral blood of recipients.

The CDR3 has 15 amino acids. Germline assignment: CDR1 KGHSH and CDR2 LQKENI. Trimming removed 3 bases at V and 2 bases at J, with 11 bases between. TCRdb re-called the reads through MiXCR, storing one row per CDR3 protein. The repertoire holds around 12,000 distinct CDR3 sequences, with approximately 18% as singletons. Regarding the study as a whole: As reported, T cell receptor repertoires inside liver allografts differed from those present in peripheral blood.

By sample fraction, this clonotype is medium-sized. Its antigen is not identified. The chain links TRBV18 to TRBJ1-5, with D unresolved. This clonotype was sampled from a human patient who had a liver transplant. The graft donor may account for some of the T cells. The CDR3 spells CASSPSLGGNQPQHF. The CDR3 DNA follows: TGTGCCAGCTCACCTTCCCTGGGTGGCAATCAGCCCCAGCATTTT.